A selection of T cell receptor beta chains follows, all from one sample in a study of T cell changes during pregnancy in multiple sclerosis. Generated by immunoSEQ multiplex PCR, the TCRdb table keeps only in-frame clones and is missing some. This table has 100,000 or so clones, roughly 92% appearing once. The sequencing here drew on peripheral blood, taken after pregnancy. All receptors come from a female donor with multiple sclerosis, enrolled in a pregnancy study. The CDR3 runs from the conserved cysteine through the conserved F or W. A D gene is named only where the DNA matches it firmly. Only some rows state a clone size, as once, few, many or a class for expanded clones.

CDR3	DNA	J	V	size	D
CASSHPGLNIQYF	TGCGCCAGCAGCCATCCGGGACTAAACATTCAGTACTTC	TRBJ2-4	TRBV4-1	NA	NA
CASSLTGANYGYTF	TGCGCCAGCAGCTTGACAGGGGCCAACTATGGCTACACCTTC	TRBJ1-2	TRBV5-1	NA	TRBD1
CASSLMSLQETQYF	TGCGCCAGCAGCTTGATGTCGCTACAAGAGACCCAGTACTTC	TRBJ2-5	TRBV5-1	NA	NA
CASSLGQGFAWNSGNTIYF	TGCGCCAGCAGCTTGGGACAGGGTTTTGCCTGGAACTCTGGAAACACCATATATTTT	TRBJ1-3	TRBV5-1	NA	TRBD1
CASSETWSQPQHF	TGTGCCAGCAGTGAAACATGGAGTCAGCCCCAGCATTTT	TRBJ1-5	TRBV6-1	NA	NA
CASSQDYGWGELFF	TGCGCCAGCAGCCAAGATTACGGGTGGGGGGAGCTGTTTTTT	TRBJ2-2	TRBV4-1	NA	NA
CASRKVGRGDPSSGNTIYF	TGCGCCAGCAGGAAAGTCGGGCGCGGGGACCCGAGCTCTGGAAACACCATATATTTT	TRBJ1-3	TRBV4-1	NA	NA
CASSVVAGANTEAFF	TGTGCCAGCAGCGTAGTAGCAGGGGCGAACACTGAAGCTTTCTTT	TRBJ1-1	TRBV9	NA	NA
CASSLAGAGGETQYF	TGTGCCAGCAGCTTGGCCGGGGCAGGGGGGGAGACCCAGTACTTC	TRBJ2-5	TRBV5-6	NA	NA
CASSPRLAGRTDTQYF	TGTGCCAGCAGCCCCAGACTAGCGGGACGCACAGATACGCAGTATTTT	TRBJ2-3	TRBV13	NA	TRBD2
CASSTLQGGGYTF	TGTGCCAGCAGTACCCTCCAGGGAGGGGGCTACACCTTC	TRBJ1-2	TRBV6-1	NA	NA
CASSKRRDSGANVLTF	TGTGCCAGCAGCAAACGACGGGACTCTGGGGCCAACGTCCTGACTTTC	TRBJ2-6	TRBV6-6	NA	NA
CASSLLVGGGYEQYF	TGTGCCAGCAGCTTGTTAGTTGGGGGCGGTTACGAGCAGTACTTC	TRBJ2-7	TRBV5-6	NA	NA
CASSTGTGGNSPLHF	TGTGCCAGCAGCACCGGGACAGGGGGGAATTCACCCCTCCACTTT	TRBJ1-6	TRBV7-3	NA	TRBD1
CAWAGTGGGYGYTF	TGTGCCTGGGCCGGGACAGGGGGCGGCTATGGCTACACCTTC	TRBJ1-2	TRBV30	once	TRBD1
CASSRGQGIDTQYF	TGTGCCAGCAGCCGGGGACAGGGGATAGATACGCAGTATTTT	TRBJ2-3	TRBV7-2	NA	TRBD1
CASSPDYRFVGTGSEKLFF	TGTGCCAGTAGTCCTGACTACCGTTTTGTCGGGACAGGGAGTGAAAAACTGTTTTTT	TRBJ1-4	TRBV19	NA	TRBD1
CASSLVRTGYLSYNEQFF	TGTGCCAGCAGCTTAGTCCGGACAGGTTACCTATCTTACAATGAGCAGTTCTTC	TRBJ2-1	TRBV7-2	NA	TRBD1
CASSSRQYNEQFF	TGTGCCAGCAGCTCTCGACAGTACAATGAGCAGTTCTTC	TRBJ2-1	TRBV7-3	NA	NA
CASSESRGPTNDEQYF	TGTGCCAGCAGTGAAAGCAGGGGGCCTACGAATGATGAGCAGTACTTC	TRBJ2-7	TRBV2	NA	TRBD1
CASSAGGAGNTEAFF	TGTGCCAGCAGTGCGGGGGGGGCGGGGAACACTGAAGCTTTCTTT	TRBJ1-1	TRBV6-4	NA	NA
CASSYSKGDTEAFF	TGTGCCAGCAGTTACTCGAAAGGAGACACTGAAGCTTTCTTT	TRBJ1-1	TRBV6-6	NA	NA
CASSKVGGGREKLFF	TGTGCCAGCAGCAAAGTTGGTGGGGGCAGGGAAAAACTGTTTTTT	TRBJ1-4	TRBV21-1	once	NA
CASGRQGANSNYGYTF	TGTGCCAGCGGGAGACAGGGGGCTAATTCTAACTATGGCTACACCTTC	TRBJ1-2	TRBV27	NA	TRBD1
CASSLGAAPLHF	TGTGCCAGCAGCTTAGGCGCGGCACCCCTCCACTTT	TRBJ1-6	TRBV7-9	NA	NA
CASILRASGGRGRYEQYF	TGTGCCAGCATCCTACGGGCTAGCGGGGGGCGGGGGCGCTACGAGCAGTACTTC	TRBJ2-7	TRBV7-8	NA	TRBD2
CASSPDGRPNYGYTF	TGTGCCAGCAGCCCCGATGGCCGTCCAAACTATGGCTACACCTTC	TRBJ1-2	TRBV5-8	NA	NA
CASSVAGGDQETQYF	TGTGCCAGCAGCGTAGCCGGGGGGGACCAAGAGACCCAGTACTTC	TRBJ2-5	TRBV9	few	TRBD2
CASSSGPGTGSYQFF	TGTGCCAGCAGCTCGGGTCCCGGGACAGGGAGTTATCAGTTCTTC	TRBJ2-1	TRBV11-2	NA	TRBD1
CAWSVLAAYNSPLHF	TGTGCCTGGAGTGTACTGGCAGCGTATAATTCACCCCTCCACTTT	TRBJ1-6	TRBV30	NA	NA
CASSVEGGYNEQFF	TGTGCCAGCAGCGTAGAGGGAGGCTACAATGAGCAGTTCTTC	TRBJ2-1	TRBV9	NA	NA
CASSSRDEKLFF	TGTGCCAGCAGTTCACGGGATGAAAAACTGTTTTTT	TRBJ1-4	TRBV6-5	few	NA
CASSPSRDRNSPLHF	TGTGCCAGCTCACCGAGCCGGGACAGGAATTCACCCCTCCACTTT	TRBJ1-6	TRBV18	NA	TRBD1
CASTARTSDRNTEAFF	TGTGCCAGTACCGCCCGAACTTCAGACAGAAACACTGAAGCTTTCTTT	TRBJ1-1	TRBV19	NA	NA
CASSLLLSDRIPKNIQYF	TGTGCCAGCAGCTTACTGTTGTCGGACAGAATTCCCAAAAACATTCAGTACTTC	TRBJ2-4	TRBV7-8	NA	NA
CASSSAMGLETQYF	TGTGCCAGCAGCTCGGCCATGGGGCTAGAGACCCAGTACTTC	TRBJ2-5	TRBV5-6	NA	NA
CASSLPYREHYGYTF	TGTGCCAGCAGCTTACCATACAGGGAGCACTATGGCTACACCTTC	TRBJ1-2	TRBV5-6	NA	NA
CASSPGTGGLYEQYF	TGCGCCAGCAGCCCCGGGACAGGGGGCTTGTACGAGCAGTACTTC	TRBJ2-7	TRBV5-1	NA	TRBD1
CASSATGGAGGYTF	TGTGCCAGCAGCGCAACAGGGGGCGCGGGTGGCTACACCTTC	TRBJ1-2	TRBV9	NA	TRBD1
CASSLPTGGKGTELFF	TGTGCCAGCAGTTTACCGACAGGTGGGAAGGGTACCGAACTGTTTTTT	TRBJ1-4	TRBV6-6	once	NA
CASSIVGTDNQPQHF	TGTGCCAGTAGTATTGTAGGGACAGACAATCAGCCCCAGCATTTT	TRBJ1-5	TRBV19	few	TRBD1
CASSPLTGPNSGNTIYF	TGTGCCAGCTCACCCCTTACAGGCCCAAACTCTGGAAACACCATATATTTT	TRBJ1-3	TRBV18	NA	NA
CASSGDRGAYGYTF	TGCGCCAGCAGCGGGGACAGGGGGGCCTATGGCTACACCTTC	TRBJ1-2	TRBV5-1	NA	TRBD1
CASSPPHRSPYSYNEQFF	TGTGCCAGCAGCCCTCCCCACAGGTCCCCATACTCCTACAATGAGCAGTTCTTC	TRBJ2-1	TRBV9	NA	NA
CASSDWGSQAGTQYF	TGTGCCAGCAGTGATTGGGGGAGCCAAGCGGGGACCCAGTACTTC	TRBJ2-5	TRBV25-1	NA	NA
CASSLGTSGGLYLRTQYF	TGTGCCAGTAGTTTGGGGACTAGCGGGGGTCTTTATTTGCGTACGCAGTATTTT	TRBJ2-3	TRBV19	NA	TRBD2
CATAGRANTGELFF	TGTGCCACGGCGGGACGAGCGAACACCGGGGAGCTGTTTTTT	TRBJ2-2	TRBV10-3	NA	NA
CASSLGTGRRGNKETQYF	TGTGCCAGCAGTTTAGGGACAGGGAGACGGGGAAATAAAGAGACCCAGTACTTC	TRBJ2-5	TRBV28	NA	TRBD1
CSVSSTGDEQYF	TGCAGCGTAAGCTCTACAGGGGACGAGCAGTACTTC	TRBJ2-7	TRBV29-1	NA	TRBD1
CAGGRTGFTEAFF	TGTGCAGGAGGGCGGACAGGGTTCACTGAAGCTTTCTTT	TRBJ1-1	TRBV2	NA	TRBD1
CASSLVPGAYEQYF	TGCGCCAGCAGCTTGGTCCCGGGTGCGTACGAGCAGTACTTC	TRBJ2-7	TRBV5-1	NA	NA
CAWRTGGWGSPLHF	TGTGCCTGGAGGACAGGGGGCTGGGGATCACCCCTCCACTTT	TRBJ1-6	TRBV30	NA	TRBD1
CSVGTGAPGNTIYF	TGCAGCGTTGGGACAGGGGCACCTGGAAACACCATATATTTT	TRBJ1-3	TRBV29-1	NA	TRBD1
CASSNGGQGRGDTQYF	TGTGCCAGCAGCAATGGAGGGCAAGGGCGGGGAGATACGCAGTATTTT	TRBJ2-3	TRBV21-1	once	NA
CAWVAGGREQFF	TGTGCCTGGGTAGCGGGGGGCAGGGAGCAGTTCTTC	TRBJ2-1	TRBV30	NA	TRBD2
CATTDRRVETQYF	TGTGCCACCACGGACAGGCGGGTGGAGACCCAGTACTTC	TRBJ2-5	TRBV19	NA	TRBD1
CASALANTEAFF	TGTGCTAGTGCCCTGGCTAACACTGAAGCTTTCTTT	TRBJ1-1	TRBV12-5	NA	NA
CASSARPRALYGYTF	TGTGCCAGCAGCGCCCGCCCCAGGGCCCTCTATGGCTACACCTTC	TRBJ1-2	TRBV5-6	NA	NA
CASSEEGGTGSPLHF	TGTGCCAGCAGTGAAGAAGGGGGAACGGGTTCACCCCTCCACTTT	TRBJ1-6	TRBV2	NA	NA